Each of the 7 T cell receptor beta chains below was sequenced from the same sample in a study of technical replicates of blood from several donors. Only in-frame clones appear in the TCRdb table, and some are missing; sequencing was by immunoSEQ multiplex PCR. The sample has some 76,000 clones; under 99% are singletons. Source material: T cells isolated from PBMCs. The receptors derive from a human donor in good health.

This chain links TRBV6-5 with TRBJ2-1; unclear D gene. Trimming cost V 0 bases and J 5 bases, with 5 bases left between them. Germline CDR1 MNHEY, CDR2 SVGAGI. This CDR3 region has 13 residues. In DNA, the CDR3 is TGTGCCAGCAGTTACTCGATAGACAATGAGCAGTTCTTC. As protein: CASSYSIDNEQFF.

The genes are TRBV9 and TRBJ2-1; 7 bases fit TRBD1. CDR1 and CDR2 (germline): SGDLS, YYNGEE. The V and J ends lost 3 bases and 3 bases, in that order; junction bases with no gene match: 3. The CDR3 runs 14 residues. The CDR3, as DNA: TGTGCCAGCAGCGCGTGGGACAGCTACAATGAGCAGTTCTTC. This translates into CASSAWDSYNEQFF.

This clone showed up just once. In nucleotides, the CDR3 is TGTGCCAGCAGCCCACAGGGGGCGGCGGCTAATGAAAAACTGTTTTTT. Its protein is CASSPQGAAANEKLFF. The genes are TRBV7-3 and TRBJ1-4; TRBD1 aligns across 9 bases. Germline CDR1 reads SGHTA; CDR2 reads FQGTGA. J was trimmed by 3 bases and V by 5 bases; bases with no gene match: 7. The CDR3 sequence is 16 residues long.

CDR3 in DNA: TGTGCCAGCACTAGAGCGGGAGGGTATGAGACCCAGTACTTC. This gives the protein CASTRAGGYETQYF. This chain connects TRBV9 to TRBJ2-5; 10 bases align to TRBD2. From germline, CDR1 is SGDLS and CDR2 YYNGEE. Trimming at V came to 6 bases and at J to 5 bases, leaving 7 bases not matched to a gene. This CDR3 is built from 14 residues.

The chain uses TRBV19 and TRBJ2-1; 15 nucleotides match TRBD2. The CDR3 is 17 amino acids. CDR1 and CDR2 (germline): LNHDA, SQIVND (reference sequence). V trimming: 4 bases; J trimming: 5 bases; junction bases outside the gene matches: 6. The CDR3 DNA follows: TGTGCCAGTAGTACTTCCGGGACTAGCGGGAGGCACAATGAGCAGTTCTTC. Protein product: CASSTSGTSGRHNEQFF.

This chain joins TRBV5-6 and TRBJ2-7, with TRBD1 matching over 10 bases. V shed 2 bases and J 5 bases; nucleotides not matched to a gene: 19. The CDR3 has 19 residues. Per germline, CDR1 SGHDT and CDR2 YYEEEE. The CDR3 DNA reads TGTGCCAGCAGCTTTCCGGGACAGGGGCGATTCCACCCCTTGCACGAGCAGTACTTC. The encoded protein is CASSFPGQGRFHPLHEQYF.

In this sample, this clone turned up once. J is TRBJ1-2 and V is TRBV5-4, with a possible D match to TRBD1 (6 bases). CDR1 is SGHNT and CDR2 is YYREEE in the germline V gene (reference sequence). V shed 4 bases and J shed 3 bases, with 16 bases lying between them. The CDR3 has 15 residues. This CDR3 reads CASSPTGIPDYGYTF. The CDR3, as DNA: TGTGCCAGCAGCCCGACAGGTATTCCTGACTATGGCTACACCTTC.